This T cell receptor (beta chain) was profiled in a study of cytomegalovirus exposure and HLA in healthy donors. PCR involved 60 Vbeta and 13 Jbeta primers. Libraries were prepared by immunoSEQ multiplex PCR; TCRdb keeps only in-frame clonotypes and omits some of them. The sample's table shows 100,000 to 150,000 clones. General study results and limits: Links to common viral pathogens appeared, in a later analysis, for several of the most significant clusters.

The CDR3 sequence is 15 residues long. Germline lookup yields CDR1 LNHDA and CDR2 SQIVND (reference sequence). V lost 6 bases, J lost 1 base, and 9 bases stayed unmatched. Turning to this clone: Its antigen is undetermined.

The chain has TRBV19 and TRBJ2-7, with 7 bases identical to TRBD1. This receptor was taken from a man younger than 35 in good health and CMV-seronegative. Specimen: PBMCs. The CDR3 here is CASRTQGEGSYEQYF. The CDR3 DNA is TGTGCCAGTAGGACGCAGGGGGAAGGGTCCTACGAGCAGTACTTC.